This T cell receptor (beta chain) was profiled in a study of beta chain features in type 1 diabetes. A few counts support this clone. The antigen is undetermined. Regarding the study as a whole: The study notes PCR might favor shorter templates equally in patients and controls.

Sequenced material consisted of expressed TCRB transcripts (all of the isolated RNA was reverse transcribed). Around 3.7 million reads was the average for naive, central memory and regulatory T cell samples. This table comes from immunoSEQ multiplex PCR, and its TCRdb copy is limited to in-frame clones, with some not included. The sample includes 110,000 to 150,000 clones, roughly a tenth of them seen just once. Sorting with CD45RO/CCR7/CD25/CD127/CD95/CD27 yielded naive, central memory, regulatory and stem-like memory CD4+ cells. Each of the sorted populations had a purity greater than 98%. V shed 5 bases, J shed 0 bases, and the junction held 7 bases outside the gene matches. Germline V gene lookup returns CDR1 SGHRS and CDR2 YFSETQ. This CDR3 has 15 residues.

This sequence joins TRBV5-1 and TRBJ1-1; 7 bases map to TRBD1. The origin of this receptor is a young man in good health. Sequences were obtained from central memory CD4+ T cells from blood. The chain's CDR3 is CASRPHDRVNTEAFF. CDR3 bases: TGCGCCAGCAGACCACACGACAGGGTGAACACTGAAGCTTTCTTT.